Below, 13 T cell receptor beta chains from the same sample are listed, as sequenced in a study of cytomegalovirus exposure and HLA in healthy donors. Researchers ran the PCR with 60 Vbeta and 13 Jbeta primers. The repertoire was sequenced with immunoSEQ multiplex PCR; TCRdb's copy has only in-frame clones and lacks some. The profile shows under 150,000 clones, 9% to 10% of them singletons. The sequenced sample consisted of PBMCs. These receptors were obtained from a man aged 30 to 39 in good health and CMV-seronegative.

This clone has just a few counts. The chain has TRBV12-1 and TRBJ2-7; TRBD1 reflects the table's D call only, with no check against the DNA. TRBV12-1 is a pseudogene. This CDR3 comprises 12 residues. In DNA, the CDR3 is TGTGCCAGCAGCTGCAGGACCTACGAGCAGTACTTC. Amino acids: CASSCRTYEQYF.

This clone showed up just a few times. The chain combines TRBV9 with TRBJ2-5, with 8 positions matching TRBD2. Per germline, CDR1 SGDLS and CDR2 YYNGEE. J was trimmed by 2 bases and V by 4 bases; bases with no gene match: 4. CDR3 length: 14 amino acids. CDR3 bases: TGTGCCAGCAGCCCGCGACTAGCGCAAGAGACCCAGTACTTC. Amino acids: CASSPRLAQETQYF.

This clone was found a few times. The chain links TRBV11-2 to TRBJ1-5; TRBD1 matches at 7 bases. After removal of 0 bases from V and 4 bases from J, the junction contained 12 bases not matched to a gene. The CDR3 is 18 amino acids. Germline V gene data show CDR1 as SGHAT and CDR2 as FQNNGV. The CDR3 loop is CASSLDPSGGRMNQPQHF. Written as DNA, the CDR3 is TGTGCCAGCAGCTTAGATCCTTCAGGGGGGAGAATGAATCAGCCCCAGCATTTT.

The chain has TRBV5-6 and TRBJ1-2; maybe TRBD1 (6 bases). This CDR3 has 14 amino acids. The germline V gene has CDR1 SGHDT and CDR2 YYEEEE. Trimming took off 0 bases at V and 7 bases at J, with 13 bases between the two ends. The CDR3 reads CASSLGSNRVGYTF. In DNA form, the CDR3 reads TGTGCCAGCAGCTTGGGATCAAACAGGGTTGGCTACACCTTC. The whole variable domain, filled in from reference TRBV5-6 and TRBJ1-2, reads DAGVTQSPTHLIKTRGQQVTLRCSPKSGHDTVSWYQQALGQGPQFIFQYYEEEERQRGNFPDRFSGHQFPNYSSELNVNALLLGDSALYLCASSLGSNRVGYTFGSGTRLTVV.

The table lists this clone with a few counts. This chain links TRBV19 with TRBJ1-2, with D possibly matching TRBD1 (5 bases). The CDR3 runs 12 residues. V was cut by 3 bases and J by 5 bases, with 7 bases left in between. The V gene's germline CDR1 is LNHDA and CDR2 SQIVND (reference sequence). The CDR3 protein is CASSMTEYGYTF. CDR3 nucleotide sequence: TGTGCCAGTAGTATGACAGAGTATGGCTACACCTTC.

The V gene is TRBV6-5, the J gene TRBJ2-1, with 12 bases lining up with TRBD2. The CDR3 length is 14 residues. Germline loops: CDR1 MNHEY, CDR2 SVGAGI. With 5 bases clipped from V and 10 bases from J, the junction kept 6 bases outside the gene matches. CDR3 bases: TGTGCCAGCAGTCTAGCGGGAGGGCCACGAGAGCAGTTCTTC. Its protein is CASSLAGGPREQFF.

This clone was detected only a few times. This chain joins TRBV7-9 and TRBJ2-1; TRBD2 matches 11 bases. The CDR3 loop spans 17 amino acids. Unmatched junction bases numbered 9, after V lost 6 bases and J lost 2 bases. Germline V lookup: CDR1 SEHNR, CDR2 FQNEAQ (reference sequence). Here the CDR3 reads CASRQGASGGPYNEQFF. CDR3 sequence (DNA): TGTGCCAGCAGACAAGGGGCTAGCGGGGGGCCCTACAATGAGCAGTTCTTC.

The rearrangement uses TRBV7-2 and TRBJ2-1; TRBD1 agrees at 8 bases. After removal of 2 bases from V and 9 bases from J, the junction contained 9 bases not matched to a gene. This CDR3 region has 15 residues. Germline V lookup: CDR1 SGHTA, CDR2 FQGNSA. CDR3 in amino acids: CASSLRQGATVEQFF. The CDR3 nucleotides read TGTGCCAGCAGCTTACGGCAGGGGGCGACAGTTGAGCAGTTCTTC.

A few counts support this clone. V is TRBV4-1 and J is TRBJ2-1, with 9 bases identical to TRBD2. Germline V lookup: CDR1 MGHRA, CDR2 YSYEKL. There are 20 residues in the CDR3. The ends lost 1 base at V and 0 bases at J; junction bases unmatched: 13. CDR3 bases: TGCGCCAGCAGCCAAGGACGTCTACTAGCGGGCCTCGCCTCCTACAATGAGCAGTTCTTC. It specifies CASSQGRLLAGLASYNEQFF.

The chain uses TRBV5-6 and TRBJ1-4, with TRBD1 as a possible D gene (5 bases). The V gene lost 4 bases and the J gene lost 8 bases, with 12 bases spanning the gap. CDR1 and CDR2 from the germline V gene are SGHDT and YYEEEE. The CDR3 has 13 residues. CDR3 coding DNA: TGTGCCAGCAGCAAAGCGGGGCTAGAAAAACTGTTTTTT. This translates into CASSKAGLEKLFF.

This chain's CDR3 is CASSLDAGIGEKLFF. The CDR3 DNA follows: TGCGCCAGCAGCTTGGACGCGGGAATCGGCGAAAAACTGTTTTTT. The chain links TRBV5-1 to TRBJ1-4; D remains ambiguous. Germline V lookup: CDR1 SGHRS, CDR2 YFSETQ. Trimming shortened V by 0 bases and J by 8 bases, and 14 bases separated the two germline ends. This CDR3 has 15 amino acids.

CDR3 amino acids: CASSPLGGETQYF. CDR3 DNA: TGTGCCAGCAGCCCCCTAGGCGGGGAGACCCAGTACTTC. The chain uses TRBV7-6 and TRBJ2-5, with D perhaps matching TRBD2 (5 bases). This CDR3 is built from 13 residues. The germline V gene has CDR1 SGHVS and CDR2 FNYEAQ. V was shortened by 5 bases and J by 5 bases, with 12 bases between the two germline ends.

V usage is TRBV30 and J usage is TRBJ2-1; the match to TRBD2 covers 13 bases. V lost 0 bases, J lost 15 bases, and 5 bases stayed unmatched. The germline V gene has CDR1 GTSNPN and CDR2 SVGIG (reference sequence). The CDR3 is 13 residues long. The CDR3 loop is CAWSVTSGGKAFF. In nucleotides, the CDR3 is TGTGCCTGGAGTGTGACTAGCGGGGGGAAGGCGTTCTTC.